The 16 T cell receptor beta chains given below trace back to one sample, sequenced in a study of cytomegalovirus exposure and HLA in healthy donors. 60 Vbeta and 13 Jbeta primers were used in PCR. Profiled with immunoSEQ multiplex PCR; TCRdb holds only in-frame clones, not every one. The table includes roughly 120,000 clones, 80% detected once. Specimen: PBMCs. The receptors originated from a male donor in good health and CMV-seronegative.

This clone was seen only a few times. This chain's CDR3 is CASSRPPGERPQHF. In DNA, the CDR3 is TGTGCCAGCAGCCGCCCACCAGGGGAGCGGCCCCAGCATTTT. V gene TRBV2 combines with J gene TRBJ1-5, with TRBD1 as a possible D gene (6 bases). The germline gives CDR1 SNHLY, CDR2 FYNNEI. The CDR3 extends over 14 amino acids. Deletions cut 6 bases from V and 9 bases from J, with 18 bases between.

This chain links TRBV10-2 with TRBJ1-1, with D maybe TRBD1 (6 bases). With 4 bases removed from V and 1 base from J, the gap between germline ends came to 7 bases. The CDR3 extends over 13 amino acids. CDR1 WSHSY and CDR2 SAAADI come from the germline V gene. The CDR3, as DNA: TGCGCCAGCAGTGGACAGGAGAACACTGAAGCTTTCTTT. Its protein product is CASSGQENTEAFF.

This rearrangement joins TRBV7-9 to TRBJ2-7; 11 positions agree with TRBD2. The germline V gene has CDR1 SEHNR and CDR2 FQNEAQ (reference sequence). After removal of 3 bases from V and 5 bases from J, the junction contained 3 bases not matched to a gene. The CDR3 contains 14 residues. The CDR3 loop is CASSLSSGGNEQYF. In DNA form, the CDR3 reads TGTGCCAGCAGCTTGTCTAGCGGGGGGAACGAGCAGTACTTC.

The chain couples TRBV27 to TRBJ1-1; the D gene is possibly TRBD1 (6 bases). The CDR3 runs 13 residues. Trimming left V 2 bases short and J 6 bases short, with 10 bases between. Germline V gives CDR1 MNHEY, CDR2 SMNVEV (reference sequence). CDR3 nucleotide sequence: TGTGCCAGCAGTTTAGGGGGGGCGGCTGAAGCTTTCTTT. It yields the protein CASSLGGAAEAFF.

The chain carries TRBV7-8 and TRBJ2-7, with 7 bases matching TRBD1. There are 15 residues in the CDR3. Germline loops: CDR1 SGHVS, CDR2 FQNEAQ. With 5 bases clipped from V and 6 bases from J, the junction kept 13 bases outside the gene matches. The CDR3 spells CASSLTGENDGEQYF. The DNA of the CDR3 is TGTGCCAGCAGCCTCACAGGGGAGAATGACGGCGAGCAGTACTTC.

This sequence joins TRBV6-1 and TRBJ1-4; possibly TRBD1 for D (5 bases). V lost 6 bases, J lost 7 bases, and 15 bases lay in between. The CDR3 loop spans 14 amino acids. The germline V gene encodes CDR1 MNHNS and CDR2 SASEGT. CDR3 in amino acids: CASRYRRTPEKLFF. The CDR3 bases are TGTGCCAGCAGATACCGTCGGACACCTGAAAAACTGTTTTTT.

The chain has TRBV6-1 and TRBJ2-5, with 9 bases identical to TRBD2. The CDR3 runs 15 residues. Germline CDR1 reads MNHNS; CDR2 reads SASEGT. The junction had 6 bases not matched to a gene; V was cut back by 2 bases and J by 5 bases. The CDR3 region has the DNA TGTGCCAGCAGTGAACAAGCGGGGGGCCTGGAGACCCAGTACTTC. Amino acids: CASSEQAGGLETQYF.

This chain links TRBV5-1 with TRBJ2-6; 9 positions match TRBD1. The V gene's germline CDR1 is SGHRS and CDR2 YFSETQ. The CDR3 runs to 18 residues. V was clipped by 5 bases and J by 2 bases; unmatched bases: 11. The CDR3 is CASRLETGGPTGANVLTF. The CDR3 nucleotides read TGCGCCAGCAGATTAGAAACAGGGGGCCCAACTGGGGCCAACGTCCTGACTTTC.

This chain links TRBV7-6 with TRBJ2-5; perhaps TRBD2 as D (5 bases). The length of the CDR3 is 13 residues. Trimming shortened V by 5 bases and J by 2 bases, and 9 bases separated the two germline ends. Germline CDR1 SGHVS, CDR2 FNYEAQ. Here the CDR3 reads CASSILGQETQYF. CDR3 DNA: TGTGCCAGCAGCATACTAGGACAAGAGACCCAGTACTTC.

As concerns this clone: One junction end does not reproduce the germline sequence, and a read error may be involved. The chain couples TRBV27 to TRBJ2-6; tentatively, D is TRBD1 (5 bases). Germline lookup yields CDR1 MNHEY and CDR2 SMNVEV (reference sequence). The CDR3 is 14 residues long. The CDR3 DNA is TGTGCCAGCAGTTTATGGTCTGGGGCCAACGGCCTGACTTTC. Translation gives CASSLWSGANGLTF.

Comments on this clone: The germline gene is not matched at one end of the junction; a read error may be the cause. This chain connects TRBV9 to TRBJ2-6; TRBD1 might be the D (5 bases). The CDR3 spans 13 residues. Germline loops: CDR1 SGDLS, CDR2 YYNGEE. Written as DNA, the CDR3 is TGTGCCAGCAGCCACTCTGGGGCCAACGGCCTGACTTTC. Its protein is CASSHSGANGLTF.

The chain couples TRBV10-2 to TRBJ2-6, with a tentative D call TRBD1 (6 bases). The CDR3 consists of 15 residues. V gave up 3 bases and J gave up 1 base, with 7 bases separating them. Germline V gene lookup returns CDR1 WSHSY and CDR2 SAAADI. The CDR3 bases are TGCGCCAGCAGTGATACAGGGTCTGGGGCCAACGTCCTGACTTTC. It yields the protein CASSDTGSGANVLTF.

The gene calls are TRBV30 and TRBJ2-5, with D maybe TRBD2 (6 bases). Trimming stripped 4 bases from V and 5 bases from J, with 17 bases between. The CDR3 covers 14 residues. Germline V lookup: CDR1 GTSNPN, CDR2 SVGIG (reference sequence). This CDR3 is CAWTGGPDIETQYF. The CDR3 DNA reads as TGTGCCTGGACCGGAGGGCCAGATATCGAGACCCAGTACTTC. The full variable domain, with the rest looked up from reference TRBV30 and TRBJ2-5, is SQTIHQWPATLVQPVGSPLSLECTVEGTSNPNLYWYRQAAGRGLQLLFYSVGIGQISSEVPQNLSASRPQDRQFILSSKKLLLSDSGFYLCAWTGGPDIETQYFGPGTRLLVL.

This chain joins TRBV11-1 and TRBJ1-1, with D possibly TRBD1 on 6 matching bases. V was trimmed by 3 bases and J by 3 bases, leaving 14 bases between them. This CDR3 is built from 15 residues. Germline CDR1 reads SGHAT; CDR2 reads FQDESV (reference sequence). CDR3: CASSLGHRVDTEAFF. In DNA form, the CDR3 reads TGTGCCAGCAGCTTGGGGCACAGGGTGGACACTGAAGCTTTCTTT.

The CDR3 DNA follows: TGTGCCAGCAGCGCCTGGACAGGGATCTTCAGCTCCTATAATTCACCCCTCCACTTT. Amino acids: CASSAWTGIFSSYNSPLHF. The rearrangement joins TRBV21-1 to TRBJ1-6; the table calls TRBD1, which could not be checked here. TRBV21-1 is deemed a pseudogene. CDR3 size: 19 residues.

V is TRBV6-6 and J is TRBJ2-1; TRBD1 might be the D (5 bases). Germline loops: CDR1 MNHNY, CDR2 SVGAGI (reference sequence). The length of the CDR3 is 12 residues. With 5 bases removed from V and 16 bases from J, the gap between germline ends came to 18 bases. Written as DNA, the CDR3 is TGTGCCAGCAGTCTCACAACCACAGGCTTCTTCTTC. Amino acid sequence: CASSLTTTGFFF.